A selection of T cell receptor beta chains follows, all from one sample in a study of CD8 T cells in Susac syndrome. Via MiXCR, TCRdb re-called the immunoSEQ multiplex PCR reads, giving one row per CDR3 protein. Seen here are under 200,000 distinct CDR3 sequences, approximately 94% observed once, and the top ten hold 0.1%. Sequenced sample: CD4+ T cells from PBMCs. The receptors here all came from a human donor in good health. Each CDR3 is given without its conserved first and last residue.

TRBV11-3 ASSPRGAGAGTDTQY
TRBV15 ATGQGRNQPQH
TRBV7-3 ASSDPLANEQF
TRBV28 ASSRGAVALYGYT
TRBV19 ASSIKGNTGELF
TRBV3-1 ASSPAGDSTDTQY
TRBV7-2 ASSPRDGLRQPQH
TRBV5-1 ASSVTPSRNTGELF
TRBV29-1 SVESGAGAHTEAF
TRBV20-1 SAPDRGIEAF
TRBV5-1 ASSLVTGGTEAF
TRBV2 ASSGQGLNYGYT
TRBV5-1 ASSLGQGGNSGNQPQH
TRBV2 ASTNGEKLF
TRBV12-3/TRBV12-4 ASSPGTTSNQPQH
TRBV6-2/TRBV6-3 ASSYMGIHQPQH
TRBV11-2 ASSGGLAGTLY
TRBV5-1 ASTSASLTGRITEAF
TRBV19 ASSSRVPNTEAF
TRBV24-1 ATSIAGGETQY
TRBV5-6 ASSFGRDEKLF
TRBV3-1 ASSRKSNQPQH
TRBV12-3/TRBV12-4 ASSPVRGGGTDTQY
TRBV2 ASSPRTGYGYT
TRBV9 ASSAGRLEQF
TRBV21-1 ASSKEKGQALGAF
TRBV5-6 ASSSTSGGAQY
TRBV20-1 SARAHSFGLAGGGSQETQY
TRBV7-9 ASSPDPRRTEKLF
TRBV27 ASSRDPSNYGYT
TRBV28 ASNQGTEAF
TRBV12-3/TRBV12-4 ASSYLPNTEAF
TRBV15 ATSRELTGGPTDTQY
TRBV28 ASSFIGGSYGYT
TRBV14 ASSRAREKLF
TRBV7-9 ASSLDTQDTIY
TRBV9 ASSDDRVGYT
TRBV6-2/TRBV6-3 ASSRGWGDQPQH
TRBV25-1 ASSSMANVLT
TRBV28 ASSLSPGLGTANQPQH
TRBV13 ASSVAGGNTEAF
TRBV7-2 ASSPSWGTDTQY
TRBV21-1 ASTSGGAGSGANVLT